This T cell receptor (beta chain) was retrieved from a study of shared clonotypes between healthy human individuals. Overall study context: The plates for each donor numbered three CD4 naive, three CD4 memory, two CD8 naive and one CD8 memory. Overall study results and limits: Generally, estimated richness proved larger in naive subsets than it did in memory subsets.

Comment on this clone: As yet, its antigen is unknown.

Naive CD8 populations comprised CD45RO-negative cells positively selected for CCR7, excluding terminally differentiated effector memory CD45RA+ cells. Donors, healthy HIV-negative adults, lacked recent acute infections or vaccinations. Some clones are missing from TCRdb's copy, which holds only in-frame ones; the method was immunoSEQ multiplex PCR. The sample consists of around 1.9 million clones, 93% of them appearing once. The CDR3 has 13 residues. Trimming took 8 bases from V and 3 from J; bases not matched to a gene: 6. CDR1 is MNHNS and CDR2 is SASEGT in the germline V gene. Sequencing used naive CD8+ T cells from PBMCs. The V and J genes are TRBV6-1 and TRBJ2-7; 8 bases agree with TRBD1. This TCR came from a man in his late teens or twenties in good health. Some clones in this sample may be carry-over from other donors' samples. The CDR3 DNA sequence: TGTGCCAGCTCGGGACAGGAAATCTACGAGCAGTACTTC. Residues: CASSGQEIYEQYF.